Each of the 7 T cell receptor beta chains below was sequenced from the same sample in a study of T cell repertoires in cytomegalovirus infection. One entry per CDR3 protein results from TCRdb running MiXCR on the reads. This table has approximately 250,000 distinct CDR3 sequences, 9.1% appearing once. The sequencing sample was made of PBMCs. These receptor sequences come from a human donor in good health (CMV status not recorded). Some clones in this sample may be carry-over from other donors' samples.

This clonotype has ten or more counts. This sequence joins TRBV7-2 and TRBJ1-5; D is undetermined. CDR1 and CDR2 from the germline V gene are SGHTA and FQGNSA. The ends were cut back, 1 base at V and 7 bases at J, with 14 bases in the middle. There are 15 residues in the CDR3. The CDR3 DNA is TGTGCCAGCAGCTTAGAGCCCGGCGTGGGGCAGCCCCAGCATTTT. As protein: CASSLEPGVGQPQHF.

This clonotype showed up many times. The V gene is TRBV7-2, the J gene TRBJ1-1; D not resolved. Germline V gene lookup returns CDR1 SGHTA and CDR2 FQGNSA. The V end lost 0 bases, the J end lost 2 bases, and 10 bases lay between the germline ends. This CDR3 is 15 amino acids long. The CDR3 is CASSLARPANTEAFF. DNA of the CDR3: TGTGCCAGCAGCTTAGCCCGGCCAGCCAACACTGAAGCTTTCTTT.

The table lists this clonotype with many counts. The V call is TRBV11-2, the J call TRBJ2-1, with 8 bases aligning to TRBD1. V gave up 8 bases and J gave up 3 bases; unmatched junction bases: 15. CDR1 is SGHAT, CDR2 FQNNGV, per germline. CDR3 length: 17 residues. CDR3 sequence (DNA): TGTGCCAGCCGCCAATACAGGGGGTTGCGTGACTACAATGAGCAGTTCTTC. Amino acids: CASRQYRGLRDYNEQFF.

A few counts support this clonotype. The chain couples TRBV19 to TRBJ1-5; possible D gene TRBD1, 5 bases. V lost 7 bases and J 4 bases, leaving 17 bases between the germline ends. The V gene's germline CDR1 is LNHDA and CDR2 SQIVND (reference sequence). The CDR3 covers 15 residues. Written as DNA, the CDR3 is TGTGCCAGTAATCGACCGGGGCAGACTAATCAGCCCCAGCATTTT. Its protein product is CASNRPGQTNQPQHF.

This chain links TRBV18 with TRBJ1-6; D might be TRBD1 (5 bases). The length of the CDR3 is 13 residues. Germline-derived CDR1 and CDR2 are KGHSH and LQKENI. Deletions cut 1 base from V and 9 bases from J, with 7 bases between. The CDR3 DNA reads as TGTGCCAGCTCACCACGGGGGGGTTCACCCCTCCACTTT. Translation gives CASSPRGGSPLHF.

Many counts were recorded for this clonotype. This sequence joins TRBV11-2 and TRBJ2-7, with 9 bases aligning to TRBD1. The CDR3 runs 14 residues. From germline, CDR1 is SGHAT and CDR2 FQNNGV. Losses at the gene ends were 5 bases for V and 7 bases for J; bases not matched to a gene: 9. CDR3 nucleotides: TGTGCCAGCAGCGAAAACAGGGGGCGTGGGGAGCAGTACTTC. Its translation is CASSENRGRGEQYF.

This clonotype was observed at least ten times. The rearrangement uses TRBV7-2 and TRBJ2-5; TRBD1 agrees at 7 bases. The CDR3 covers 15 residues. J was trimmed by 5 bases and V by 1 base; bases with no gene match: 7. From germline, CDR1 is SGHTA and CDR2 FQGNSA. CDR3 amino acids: CASSLDLGTDETQYF. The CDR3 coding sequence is TGTGCCAGCAGCTTAGACTTAGGGACAGACGAGACCCAGTACTTC.